This T cell receptor (beta chain) was identified during a study of blood T cell repertoires in COVID-19. Sequenced by immunoSEQ multiplex PCR; TCRdb stores in-frame clones only, minus some. The sample lists hundreds of thousands of clones, roughly 90% occurring once. From germline, CDR1 is MGHRA and CDR2 YSYEKL. This CDR3 has 14 residues. Trimming cost V 0 bases and J 8 bases, with 10 bases left between them. Recruitment covered 20 to 25 US areas and drew participants whose ages spanned roughly 18 to 100 years. Before being deemed recovered, Cohort 3 donors had two negative PCRs, clearance, or symptom resolution.

The sequencing sample was made of PBMCs or T cells enriched from blood (not recorded which). The TCR sequence derives from a woman in her thirties who had recovered from COVID-19. The chain carries TRBV4-1 and TRBJ1-4; D may be TRBD1 (6 bases). CDR3 amino acids: CASSQDQGWEKLFF. In nucleotides, the CDR3 is TGCGCCAGCAGCCAAGACCAGGGGTGGGAAAAACTGTTTTTT.